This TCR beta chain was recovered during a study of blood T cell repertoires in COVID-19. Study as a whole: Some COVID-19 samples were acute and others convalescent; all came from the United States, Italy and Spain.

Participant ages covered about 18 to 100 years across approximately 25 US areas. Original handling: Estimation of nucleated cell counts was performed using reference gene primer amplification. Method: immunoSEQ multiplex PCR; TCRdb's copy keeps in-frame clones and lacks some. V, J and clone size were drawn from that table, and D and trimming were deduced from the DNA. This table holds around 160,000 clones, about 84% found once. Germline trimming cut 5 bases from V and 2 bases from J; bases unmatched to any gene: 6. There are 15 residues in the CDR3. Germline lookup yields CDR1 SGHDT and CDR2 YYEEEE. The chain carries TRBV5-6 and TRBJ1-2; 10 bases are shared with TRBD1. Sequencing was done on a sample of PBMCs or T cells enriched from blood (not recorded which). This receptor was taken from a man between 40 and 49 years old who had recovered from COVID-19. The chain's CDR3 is CASSIPGQGNYGYTF. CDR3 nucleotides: TGTGCCAGCAGTATACCGGGACAGGGGAACTATGGCTACACCTTC.